This T cell receptor beta chain stems from a study of shared clonotypes between healthy human individuals. The repertoire was sequenced with immunoSEQ multiplex PCR; TCRdb's copy has only in-frame clones and lacks some. The table shows about 2 million clones, with approximately 95% occurring only once. The naive CD8 fraction comprised CD45RO-negative cells positively selected for CCR7 and excluded terminally differentiated effector memory CD45RA+ cells. Sequenced: naive CD8+ T cells sorted from blood. The receptor was isolated from a man younger than 35 in good health.

CDR3 amino acids: CASSLAPGLAEYEQYF. CDR3 sequence (DNA): TGTGCCAGCAGCTTAGCACCGGGACTAGCGGAATACGAGCAGTACTTC. The rearrangement links TRBV7-6 to TRBJ2-7; 11 positions match TRBD2. This CDR3 region has 16 residues. Germline V CDR1 and CDR2: SGHVS, FNYEAQ. J lost 4 bases, V lost 0 bases, and 5 bases had no gene match.